Only a few counts were recorded for the clone carrying this TCR beta chain. This record belongs to a study of T cells in Graves' hyperthyroidism and ophthalmopathy. The TCR beta CDR3 regions underwent amplification using RNA transcripts as the source. Primed by the HTBI set, a first-round RT-PCR was run on the TCR CDR3. TCRdb fed the multiplex PCR reads into MiXCR, producing one record per CDR3 protein. The sample includes some 740,000 distinct CDR3 sequences, 12% to 15% of them seen just once. Per germline, CDR1 LGHNA and CDR2 YSLEER. V was pared by 0 bases and J by 2 bases, with 8 bases between. The CDR3 consists of 15 residues.

Input material: blood. The TCR originated in a woman aged 18-29 years with Graves' hyperthyroidism. The chain joins TRBV4-3 to TRBJ1-5; D unresolved. The CDR3 loop is CASSQDIWGNQPQHF. In nucleotides, the CDR3 is TGCGCCAGCAGCCAAGATATCTGGGGCAATCAGCCCCAGCATTTT.